The source of this T cell receptor (beta chain) is a study of T cells in Graves' hyperthyroidism and ophthalmopathy. Trimming left V 1 base short and J 2 bases short, with 13 bases between. This CDR3 comprises 16 residues. CDR1 is SGHVS, CDR2 FQNEAQ, per germline. Notes on the study in general: Most thyroid clonotypes expanded above 0.001 appeared in blood too.

A Clinical Activity Score of at least 3, a NOSPECS grade of at least 4 and a duration under 3 months were recorded in the ophthalmopathy patients. Patients with uncontrolled infections, other autoimmune diseases, pregnancy or lactation were excluded. It was RNA transcripts that yielded the amplified TCR beta CDR3 regions. The HTBI primer set served for first-round RT-PCR of the TCR CDR3. TCRdb reprocessed the multiplex PCR reads with MiXCR, giving one entry per CDR3 protein. The data show 550,000 to 600,000 distinct CDR3 sequences, with 12% to 15% seen just once and roughly 7.1% held by the top ten. This clonotype was detected many times. Its target is unknown.

The clonotype was recovered from a woman aged 18-29 years with Graves' ophthalmopathy. Sequenced material: blood. V and J are TRBV7-8 and TRBJ2-3, with D maybe TRBD2 (6 bases). The CDR3 sequence: CASSLVGGTSTDTQYF. The CDR3 nucleotides read TGTGCCAGCAGCTTAGTCGGCGGGACCTCCACAGATACGCAGTATTTT.